This TCR beta chain was captured in a study of T cell clusters in autoimmune cytopenias. Germline V gene lookup returns CDR1 MDHEN and CDR2 SYDVKM. This CDR3 spans 18 amino acids. Approximately 36,000 genome equivalents of blood DNA were amplified for TRB. Multiplex touch-down PCR amplified TRB using TRB-A and TRB-B pools in one tube. TCRdb reprocessed the multiplex PCR reads and reports one entry per CDR3 protein, with no DNA. The sample holds 3,500 or so distinct CDR3 sequences. Material for sequencing was peripheral blood. The chain combines TRBV28 with TRBJ2-1. The TCR sequence derives from a human donor with an autoimmune cytopenia, with autoimmune hepatitis or in good health (not recorded which). CDR3 residues: CASSLSTIGSVRNNEQFF.